This TCR beta chain originates from a study of T cell responses to AZD1222 COVID-19 vaccine. The study's findings and limits: It was only six AZD1222 recipients who were seropositive at baseline.

With 4 bases removed from V and 6 bases from J, the gap between germline ends came to 19 bases. The CDR3 contains 16 residues. CDR1 and CDR2 from the germline V gene are SEHNR and FQNEAQ (reference sequence). Pooled together were second doses at about 4 or about 12 weeks. The protocol was immunoSEQ multiplex PCR, while the TCRdb copy is restricted to in-frame clones and leaves out a portion. Here the sample spans more than 120,000 clones, 92% being singletons. As for this clone: What it binds is unknown.

The sample was peripheral blood, taken 28 days after the second AZD1222 dose. The sequence was collected from an adult who received the AZD1222 COVID-19 vaccine. The chain uses TRBV7-9 and TRBJ2-1; D is perhaps TRBD2 (6 bases). DNA of the CDR3: TGTGCCAGCAGCTGGGGTCGGGGGAGTAGGGCCAATGAGCAGTTCTTC. This sequence encodes CASSWGRGSRANEQFF. Full variable domain (rest looked up from reference TRBV7-9 and TRBJ2-1): DTGVSQNPRHKITKRGQNVTFRCDPISEHNRLYWYRQTLGQGPEFLTYFQNEAQLEKSRLLSDRFSAERPKGSFSTLEIQRTEQGDSAMYLCASSWGRGSRANEQFFGPGTRLTVL.